Each of the 14 T cell receptor beta chains below was sequenced from the same sample in a study of CD8 T cells in ankylosing spondylitis. TCRdb re-analysed the 5' RACE reads in MiXCR, keeping a single row per CDR3 protein. Among over 200,000 distinct CDR3 sequences, about 11% were seen once, and the ten largest hold approximately 20%. Sequencing input: blood, either unsorted or a sorted T cell fraction (not recorded which). These receptor sequences come from a male donor with ankylosing spondylitis or in good health (not recorded which).

This clonotype showed up many times. CDR3 amino acids: CASSIGGGQPQHF. The CDR3 bases are TGCGCCAGCAGCATTGGCGGGGGTCAGCCCCAGCATTTT. The rearrangement joins TRBV5-1 to TRBJ1-5; TRBD1 is a possible D gene (5 bases). Germline V CDR1 and CDR2: SGHRS, YFSETQ. The CDR3 is 13 residues long. The V gene lost 4 bases and the J gene lost 6 bases, with 11 bases spanning the gap.

This clonotype was recorded many times. The J gene is TRBJ2-3, the V gene TRBV7-2; perhaps TRBD1 as D (6 bases). CDR1 SGHTA and CDR2 FQGNSA come from the germline V gene. Trimming removed 5 bases from V and 6 bases from J, with 15 bases in between. This CDR3 has 14 residues. CDR3 coding DNA: TGTGCCAGCAGCATTCAGGGGTACGGCGATACGCAGTATTTT. Translating gives CASSIQGYGDTQYF.

This clonotype was found many times. This chain connects TRBV5-1 to TRBJ2-3; TRBD2 might be the D (6 bases). This CDR3 region has 13 residues. Trimming left V 5 bases short and J 1 base short, with 8 bases between. Germline V gene data show CDR1 as SGHRS and CDR2 as YFSETQ. The CDR3 DNA is TGCGCCAGCAGTACGGGGGGCACAGATACGCAGTATTTT. Its protein is CASSTGGTDTQYF.

This chain links TRBV27 with TRBJ2-5; 10 bases align to TRBD1. CDR1 is MNHEY and CDR2 is SMNVEV in the germline V gene (reference sequence). The trim removed 8 bases at V and 3 bases at J, leaving 15 bases unmatched. The CDR3 extends over 17 amino acids. The CDR3 nucleotides read TGTGCCAGCTCTAGCCTGGGCGGGGACAGGGGAAAAGAGACCCAGTACTTC. Its protein product is CASSSLGGDRGKETQYF.

The J gene is TRBJ1-6, the V gene TRBV5-1; a weak D match, TRBD1 (5 bases). V was shortened by 0 bases and J by 8 bases, with 12 bases between the two germline ends. Germline lookup yields CDR1 SGHRS and CDR2 YFSETQ. CDR3 length: 15 amino acids. This CDR3 is CASSLVGSGDSPLHF. CDR3 DNA sequence: TGCGCCAGCAGCTTGGTCGGGTCGGGGGATTCACCCCTCCACTTT.

The chain carries TRBV30 and TRBJ1-1; tentative D call: TRBD1 (5 bases). Deletions cut 2 bases from V and 3 bases from J, with 10 bases between. Germline V gene sequence: CDR1 GTSNPN, CDR2 SVGIG (reference sequence). This CDR3 comprises 13 residues. The CDR3 loop is CAWSLQGHTEAFF. In nucleotides, the CDR3 is TGTGCCTGGAGTCTTCAGGGCCACACTGAAGCTTTCTTT.

J is TRBJ1-1 and V is TRBV18, with 9 bases that match TRBD1. V lost 5 bases, J lost 4 bases, and 11 bases stayed unmatched. Germline CDR1 KGHSH, CDR2 LQKENI. There are 16 residues in the CDR3. CDR3 bases: TGTGCCAGCTCAACAATCACAGGGGGCAAGGGCACTGAAGCTTTCTTT. As protein: CASSTITGGKGTEAFF.

This clonotype was counted many times. This chain links TRBV28 with TRBJ1-2, with D unresolved. Germline V gene data show CDR1 as MDHEN and CDR2 as SYDVKM. CDR3 length equals 10 residues. Deletions cut 10 bases from V and 13 bases from J, with 16 bases between. The CDR3: CATRPGQSTF. In DNA, the CDR3 is TGTGCCACGAGACCAGGCCAGTCCACCTTC.

At least ten counts were recorded for this clonotype. The chain has TRBV24-1 and TRBJ2-1; maybe TRBD2 (6 bases). The ends were cut back, 7 bases at V and 6 bases at J, with 18 bases in the middle. Germline V gene data show CDR1 as KGHDR and CDR2 as SFDVKD. CDR3 length: 15 residues. The CDR3 DNA reads TGTGCCACCAGCCCCGGTGGCAGGGAGGTCAATGAGCAGTTCTTC. Protein product: CATSPGGREVNEQFF.

This clonotype was seen many times. The DNA for the CDR3 is TGCGCCAACCACTTCCGCTGTCAAGTCCAGTACTTC. It codes for CANHFRCQVQYF. V usage is TRBV5-1 and J usage is TRBJ2-7; D remains unclear. V dropped 9 bases and J dropped 10 bases, with 20 bases sitting between them. Germline V gene lookup returns CDR1 SGHRS and CDR2 YFSETQ. CDR3 size: 12 residues.

This clonotype was seen many times. The V and J genes are TRBV7-9 and TRBJ1-1, with TRBD1 as a possible D gene (6 bases). In germline, CDR1 is SEHNR, CDR2 FQNEAQ (reference sequence). Trimming cost V 2 bases and J 2 bases, with 18 bases left between them. The CDR3 is made up of 17 amino acids. CDR3 in DNA: TGTGCCAGCAGCTTACGGCGTATCGGGACAAATAACACTGAAGCTTTCTTT. Its translation is CASSLRRIGTNNTEAFF. The full variable domain, its missing parts supplied by reference TRBV7-9 and TRBJ1-1, is DTGVSQNPRHKITKRGQNVTFRCDPISEHNRLYWYRQTLGQGPEFLTYFQNEAQLEKSRLLSDRFSAERPKGSFSTLEIQRTEQGDSAMYLCASSLRRIGTNNTEAFFGQGTRLTVV.

This clonotype was seen at least ten times. This chain uses TRBV7-9 with TRBJ2-2, with D perhaps matching TRBD2 (6 bases). V was trimmed by 3 bases and J by 5 bases, leaving 7 bases between them. In germline, CDR1 is SEHNR, CDR2 FQNEAQ (reference sequence). CDR3 length: 13 residues. The CDR3 DNA reads TGTGCCAGCAGCTTCGCGGGGACCGGGGAGCTGTTTTTT. Translated, it gives CASSFAGTGELFF.

This clonotype has ten or more counts. This sequence joins TRBV2 and TRBJ2-7; D is perhaps TRBD1 (5 bases). Germline V lookup: CDR1 SNHLY, CDR2 FYNNEI. This CDR3 comprises 15 residues. V shed 8 bases and J shed 2 bases, with 19 bases lying between them. CDR3 region: CASQVEAGWTYEQYF. The CDR3 nucleotides are TGTGCCAGCCAGGTAGAGGCAGGGTGGACCTACGAGCAGTACTTC.

This clonotype turned up a few times. The rearrangement uses TRBV20-1 and TRBJ2-1; D remains unclear. Trimming took 8 bases from V and 8 from J, leaving 10 bases between them. The germline gives CDR1 DFQATT, CDR2 SNEGSKA (reference sequence). The CDR3 extends over 10 amino acids. In nucleotides, the CDR3 is TGCAGTCCATTTGACCATGAGCAGTTCTTC. Protein: CSPFDHEQFF.